This T cell receptor beta chain came from a study of blood T cell repertoires in COVID-19 (dated by TCRdb to about 2020). For the wider study: Collaborator samples came from the United States, Italy and Spain and covered acute and convalescent phases of COVID-19. The prospective study material was composed of cDNA or gDNA derived from T cells, B-cell-depleted T cells, or PBMCs. Deeply sampled blood TCRbeta repertoires from subjects exposed to, actively infected with, or recovered from COVID-19 were included in the dataset. The repertoires were made available in a free public database intended to serve as a resource for research on the immune response to SARS-CoV-2. Samples came from the ongoing ImmuneRACE study (first 160 participants) plus 1,254 subjects from 6 global collaborators. A de-identified subject ID, COVID-19 status, age in years and sex were almost always included in the sample metadata. Where available, HLA class I and class II types were taken from metadata supplied by the sample provider and were not determined by assay-based typing. The investigation overall reported the following: The amount of clinical and demographic metadata varied by source and participant and was provided uncurated.

To note about this clone: The specificity of this receptor is unknown. Per-base qualities were not stored, and no clone one base away is much larger.

Participants in the prospective study were enrolled through a virtual design, were aged 18 to 89 years, and lived in fewer than 30 United States geographic areas. Cohort assignment in the prospective study relied on participant-reported clinical history from a screening survey and a study questionnaire. Recovered participants in ImmuneRACE Cohort 3 were defined by two consecutive negative NP/OP PCR tests, clearance by a healthcare professional, or resolution of symptoms. Mobile phlebotomists in the prospective study collected whole blood, serum and a nasopharyngeal or oropharyngeal swab from every participant. Additional blood draws and questionnaires over an approximately 2-month period could optionally be provided by prospective study participants. Before DNA extraction, prospective study blood samples were shipped either frozen or at room temperature. The CDR3 holds 11 amino acids from the cysteine to the phenylalanine. The sequence is cut down to CDR3 DNA, 33 bases in frame from base 1. V was cut back by 1 base and J by 7 bases, leaving a gap of 4 bases between them.

TCRbeta CDR3 regions were amplified from genomic DNA using the immunoSEQ Assay, a bias-controlled multiplex PCR. On the study's bioinformatics: Nucleated cell counts per sample were estimated from amplification of reference gene primers within the assay. Sequence reads were collapsed and filtered to measure the absolute abundance of every unique TCRbeta CDR3 rearrangement. Productive Simpson clonality was computed per sample as the square root of Simpson's diversity index over productive rearrangements. TCRdb stores this immuneACCESS table with in-frame sequences only. Part of the clones is absent; in the studies checked, under half of the shortfall reflects unresolved V genes, and no reason is known for the rest. The V and J calls and clone size come from that table; D and trimming were worked out from the DNA. In this sample the table shows approximately 350,000 clones, under 85% of which occur a single time. The ten largest account for around 5.1% of the sample.

Sequenced: PBMCs or T cells enriched from blood (not recorded which). Recombination connected TRBV12-3 or TRBV12-4 to TRBJ1-1; too little of a D gene remains to name it. This TCR came from a woman in her forties or fifties who had recovered from COVID-19. The nucleotide sequence reads as follows: TGTGCCAGCAGTTTAGGCGGTGAAGCTTTCTTT. Translation gives CASSLGGEAFF.